This entry lists 25 T cell receptor beta chains sequenced from one sample in a study of OX40 agonist ivuxolimab in advanced cancers. Profiling relied on immunoSEQ multiplex PCR, and the TCRdb table lists in-frame clones only, not all of them. This sample has 98,000 or so clones, with around 85% found just once. This specimen was CD4+ or CD8+ T cells sorted from blood, taken in a trial of the OX40 agonist ivuxolimab. The receptors were gathered from an adult with an advanced solid tumor such as melanoma, head and neck, liver or kidney cancer.

The chain combines TRBV6-1 with TRBJ2-3; the match to TRBD1 covers 9 bases. Unmatched junction bases numbered 4, after V lost 3 bases and J lost 3 bases. This CDR3 region has 15 residues. Germline lookup yields CDR1 MNHNS and CDR2 SASEGT. The CDR3 is CASSDVGQGTDTQYF. In nucleotides, the CDR3 is TGTGCCAGCAGTGATGTAGGACAGGGGACAGATACGCAGTATTTT.

V and J are TRBV7-3 and TRBJ1-2; TRBD1 matches at 10 bases. V gave up 5 bases and J gave up 7 bases; unmatched junction bases: 7. The CDR3 covers 14 residues. Germline V gene lookup returns CDR1 SGHTA and CDR2 FQGTGA. The CDR3 is CASSRAGTGAGYTF. Here the CDR3 DNA reads TGTGCCAGCAGCCGAGCCGGGACAGGGGCTGGCTACACCTTC.

The J gene is TRBJ1-2, the V gene TRBV19; tentative D call: TRBD1 (5 bases). The germline gives CDR1 LNHDA, CDR2 SQIVND (reference sequence). CDR3 length: 14 amino acids. Trimming took off 6 bases at V and 4 bases at J, with 15 bases between the two ends. DNA of the CDR3: TGTGCCAGTAGACCTGACAGCCTTAGCTATGGCTACACCTTC. Protein: CASRPDSLSYGYTF. Full variable domain (remainder filled in from reference TRBV19 and TRBJ1-2): DGGITQSPKYLFRKEGQNVTLSCEQNLNHDAMYWYRQDPGQGLRLIYYSQIVNDFQKGDIAEGYSVSREKKESFPLTVTSAQKNPTAFYLCASRPDSLSYGYTFGSGTRLTVV.

V is TRBV5-6 and J is TRBJ2-2; D is ambiguous. In germline, CDR1 is SGHDT, CDR2 YYEEEE. This CDR3 region has 13 residues. V shed 1 base and J shed 6 bases, with 7 bases lying between them. The CDR3 bases are TGTGCCAGCAGCTTGTGGGTTGCCGGGGAGCTGTTTTTT. Protein: CASSLWVAGELFF.

The rearrangement uses TRBV10-3 and TRBJ1-3; D is uncertain. Trimming removed 8 bases from V and 12 bases from J, with 20 bases in between. The CDR3 spans 13 residues. CDR1 is ENHRY, CDR2 SYGVKD, per germline. In DNA form, the CDR3 reads TGTGCCATCGCGGGGAAGGTTTACGGAAACATATATTTT. Its protein product is CAIAGKVYGNIYF.

The CDR3 sequence: CASSEWGTTYEQYF. The CDR3 coding sequence is TGTGCCAGCAGTGAATGGGGTACCACCTACGAGCAGTACTTC. The chain is built from TRBV6-1 and TRBJ2-7; D gene uncertain. Germline CDR1 and CDR2: MNHNS and SASEGT. This CDR3 spans 14 amino acids. Trimming cost V 2 bases and J 2 bases, with 10 bases left between them.

The V and J genes are TRBV4-3 and TRBJ1-1, with a tentative D call TRBD1 (5 bases). The germline gives CDR1 LGHNA, CDR2 YSLEER. The CDR3 length is 14 residues. The V end lost 0 bases, the J end lost 4 bases, and 9 bases lay between the germline ends. CDR3 region: CASSQDPRATEAFF. In DNA form, the CDR3 reads TGCGCCAGCAGCCAAGATCCCAGGGCCACTGAAGCTTTCTTT.

This chain joins TRBV19 and TRBJ2-1, with 14 bases that match TRBD2. This CDR3 comprises 20 residues. Germline V gene sequence: CDR1 LNHDA, CDR2 SQIVND (reference sequence). V lost 7 bases, J lost 0 bases, and 14 bases stayed unmatched. The CDR3 nucleotides read TGTGCCAGTACTCGTTGGGTGGGACTAGCGGGGGACAGCTCCTACAATGAGCAGTTCTTC. Its translation is CASTRWVGLAGDSSYNEQFF.

The CDR3 DNA follows: TGTGCCAGCAGCGGCAGGACTAGAGGAGAGACCCAGTACTTC. Protein: CASSGRTRGETQYF. The chain combines TRBV6-5 with TRBJ2-5; 7 bases line up with TRBD2. The CDR3 runs to 14 residues. CDR1 is MNHEY, CDR2 SVGAGI, per germline. The junction had 8 bases not matched to a gene; V was cut back by 6 bases and J by 4 bases.

The chain employs TRBV21-1 and TRBJ2-6; TRBD2 is the table's D call and was not checked against the DNA. TRBV21-1 represents a pseudogene. This CDR3 spans 20 amino acids. Here the CDR3 DNA reads TGTGCCAGCAGCCTACGAGGGCGGGGCGGGGAGAGCTCTGGGGCCAACGTCCTGACTTTC. Translation: CASSLRGRGGESSGANVLTF.

The V call is TRBV6-5, the J call TRBJ2-7; 10 bases agree with TRBD1. From germline, CDR1 is MNHEY and CDR2 SVGAGI. CDR3 length equals 14 residues. With 8 bases clipped from V and 3 bases from J, the junction kept 7 bases outside the gene matches. The CDR3 loop is CASQRTGGSYEQYF. The CDR3 DNA reads as TGTGCCAGCCAAAGGACAGGGGGGAGCTACGAGCAGTACTTC.

The chain has TRBV11-1 and TRBJ2-7, with a possible D match to TRBD1 (7 bases). CDR3 length equals 14 residues. From germline, CDR1 is SGHAT and CDR2 FQDESV (reference sequence). V was pared by 3 bases and J by 1 base, with 10 bases between. The CDR3 reads CASSLAGQSYEQYF. The CDR3 bases are TGTGCCAGCAGCTTGGCGGGACAGTCCTACGAGCAGTACTTC.

This chain uses TRBV19 with TRBJ2-7, with TRBD2 matching over 7 bases. This CDR3 contains 15 residues. Germline loops: CDR1 LNHDA, CDR2 SQIVND (reference sequence). Trimming removed 6 bases from V and 7 bases from J; junction bases left unmatched: 15. The CDR3 here is CASSRAGGVQREQYF. CDR3 DNA sequence: TGTGCCAGTAGCAGGGCTGGGGGGGTCCAGCGGGAGCAGTACTTC.

This chain links TRBV19 with TRBJ1-5; TRBD1 is a possible D gene (5 bases). This CDR3 is built from 16 residues. Germline assignment: CDR1 LNHDA and CDR2 SQIVND (reference sequence). V lost 7 bases and J lost 2, with 18 bases in between. The chain's CDR3 is CASTTLPQGGNQPQHF. The CDR3 DNA is TGTGCCAGTACCACCCTTCCGCAGGGTGGCAATCAGCCCCAGCATTTT.

The genes are TRBV6-5 and TRBJ1-2; D is possibly TRBD1 (5 bases). Germline V gene lookup returns CDR1 MNHEY and CDR2 SVGAGI. Trimming took 5 bases from V and 4 from J, leaving 14 bases between them. The CDR3 runs 14 residues. CDR3 loop: CASSRAGDLYGYTF. The CDR3 region has the DNA TGTGCCAGCAGTAGGGCGGGGGACCTCTATGGCTACACCTTC.

CDR3 protein: CATRGQGTDTQYF. As DNA, the CDR3 is TGTGCCACCAGAGGACAGGGAACAGATACGCAGTATTTT. The chain combines TRBV27 with TRBJ2-3, with 8 nucleotides matching TRBD1. Trimming took 10 bases from V and 3 from J; bases not matched to a gene: 6. The CDR3 is made up of 13 amino acids. CDR1 and CDR2 (germline): MNHEY, SMNVEV (reference sequence).

The chain has TRBV4-2 and TRBJ2-7; TRBD1 agrees at 7 bases. J lost 0 bases, V lost 1 base, and 9 bases had no gene match. This CDR3 is 17 amino acids long. The germline V gene encodes CDR1 LGHNA and CDR2 YNFKEQ. In DNA, the CDR3 is TGTGCCAGCAGCCAAGGTTTACGACAGGGAAGCTCCTACGAGCAGTACTTC. Residues: CASSQGLRQGSSYEQYF.

This clone was counted between two and nine times. This sequence joins TRBV6-6 and TRBJ1-1; 7 bases are a match to TRBD1. The ends lost 7 bases at V and 4 bases at J; junction bases unmatched: 6. CDR3 length equals 13 residues. The germline V gene encodes CDR1 MNHNY and CDR2 SVGAGI (reference sequence). The DNA of the CDR3 is TGTGCCAGCAACTTACAGGGGAGCACTGAAGCTTTCTTT. As protein: CASNLQGSTEAFF.

The rearrangement links TRBV7-2 to TRBJ1-5, with 7 nucleotides matching TRBD1. Germline CDR1 is SGHTA and CDR2 is FQGNSA. The length of the CDR3 is 14 residues. The trim removed 2 bases at V and 5 bases at J, leaving 3 bases unmatched. CDR3 protein: CASSLQGVYQPQHF. DNA of the CDR3: TGTGCCAGCAGCTTACAGGGGGTTTATCAGCCCCAGCATTTT.

This chain uses TRBV19 with TRBJ2-1; the match to TRBD2 covers 13 bases. This CDR3 contains 15 residues. V dropped 8 bases and J dropped 5; count of bases not matched to a gene: 6. In germline, CDR1 is LNHDA, CDR2 SQIVND (reference sequence). For the CDR3, the DNA is TGTGCCAGTTGGACTAGCGGGGGTGTGAACAATGAGCAGTTCTTC. It translates to CASWTSGGVNNEQFF.

The genes are TRBV7-2 and TRBJ1-4; TRBD1 aligns across 9 bases. Trimming removed 2 bases from V and 8 bases from J; junction bases left unmatched: 18. The CDR3 length is 19 residues. Per germline, CDR1 SGHTA and CDR2 FQGNSA. CDR3 residues: CASSLIGTGSWSRGEKLFF. DNA for the CDR3: TGTGCCAGCAGCTTAATTGGGACAGGGTCTTGGTCGAGGGGCGAAAAACTGTTTTTT. The full variable domain, completed using reference TRBV7-2 and TRBJ1-4, is GAGVSQSPSNKVTEKGKDVELRCDPISGHTALYWYRQSLGQGLEFLIYFQGNSAPDKSGLPSDRFSAERTGGSVSTLTIQRTQQEDSAVYLCASSLIGTGSWSRGEKLFFGSGTQLSVL.

This clone is deemed medium-sized. The junction departs from the called germline gene at one end, perhaps through a read error. V and J are TRBV20-1 and TRBJ1-2; D is uncertain. This CDR3 has 11 residues. Germline V gene sequence: CDR1 DFQATT, CDR2 SNEGSKA (reference sequence). The chain's CDR3 is CSAREGQDTSF. The CDR3 DNA reads TGCAGTGCTAGAGAGGGCCAGGATACTTCCTTC.

For the CDR3, the DNA is TGTGCCAGCAGCTTGAATAGCGGGGGGGCCACAGATACGCAGTATTTT. Its protein is CASSLNSGGATDTQYF. The genes are TRBV11-2 and TRBJ2-3, with 11 bases identical to TRBD2. Per germline, CDR1 SGHAT and CDR2 FQNNGV. V lost 3 bases, J lost 2 bases, and 4 bases stayed unmatched. This CDR3 has 16 residues. The entire variable domain, with the rest obtained from reference TRBV11-2 and TRBJ2-3, is as follows: EAGVAQSPRYKIIEKRQSVAFWCNPISGHATLYWYQQILGQGPKLLIQFQNNGVVDDSQLPKDRFSAERLKGVDSTLKIQPAKLEDSAVYLCASSLNSGGATDTQYFGPGTRLTVL.

The chain carries TRBV9 and TRBJ1-2; D remains unclear. The V gene lost 0 bases and the J gene lost 4 bases, with 13 bases spanning the gap. This CDR3 region has 15 residues. The germline gives CDR1 SGDLS, CDR2 YYNGEE. CDR3 DNA sequence: TGTGCCAGCAGCGTAGAGGGAGGGAGGGCCTATGGCTACACCTTC. Residues: CASSVEGGRAYGYTF.

The CDR3 is CASRPGARETQYF. CDR3 bases: TGTGCCAGCAGACCAGGGGCCCGGGAGACCCAGTACTTC. This chain connects TRBV28 to TRBJ2-5; possible D gene TRBD1, 6 bases. Germline values: CDR1 MDHEN, CDR2 SYDVKM. The CDR3 totals 13 residues. The V end lost 6 bases, the J end lost 5 bases, and 13 bases lay between the germline ends. The whole variable domain, filled in from reference TRBV28 and TRBJ2-5, reads DVKVTQSSRYLVKRTGEKVFLECVQDMDHENMFWYRQDPGLGLRLIYFSYDVKMKEKGDIPEGYSVSREKKERFSLILESASTNQTSMYLCASRPGARETQYFGPGTRLLVL.